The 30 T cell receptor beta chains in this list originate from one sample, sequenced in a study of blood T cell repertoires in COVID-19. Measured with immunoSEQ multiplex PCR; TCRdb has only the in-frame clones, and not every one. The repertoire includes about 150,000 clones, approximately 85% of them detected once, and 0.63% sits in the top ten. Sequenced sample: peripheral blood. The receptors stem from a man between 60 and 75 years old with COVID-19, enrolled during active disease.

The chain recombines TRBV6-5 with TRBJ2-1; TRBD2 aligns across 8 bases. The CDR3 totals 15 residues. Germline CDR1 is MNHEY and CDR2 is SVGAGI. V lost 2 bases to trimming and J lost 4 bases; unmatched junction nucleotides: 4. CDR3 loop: CASSYAGGGYNEQFF. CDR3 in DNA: TGTGCCAGCAGTTACGCGGGAGGAGGATACAATGAGCAGTTCTTC.

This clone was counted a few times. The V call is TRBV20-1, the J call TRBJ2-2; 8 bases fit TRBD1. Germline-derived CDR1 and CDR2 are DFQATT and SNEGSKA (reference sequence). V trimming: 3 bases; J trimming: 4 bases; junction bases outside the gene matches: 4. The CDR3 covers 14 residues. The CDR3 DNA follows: TGCAGTGCTAGTCAGGGGGCGGGCACCGGGGAGCTGTTTTTT. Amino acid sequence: CSASQGAGTGELFF.

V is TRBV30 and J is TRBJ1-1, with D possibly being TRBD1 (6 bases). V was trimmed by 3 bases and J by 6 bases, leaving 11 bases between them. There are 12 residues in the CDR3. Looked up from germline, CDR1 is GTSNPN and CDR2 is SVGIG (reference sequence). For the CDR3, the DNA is TGTGCCTGGAGCCGAGGGGGACCTGAAGCTTTCTTT. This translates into CAWSRGGPEAFF.

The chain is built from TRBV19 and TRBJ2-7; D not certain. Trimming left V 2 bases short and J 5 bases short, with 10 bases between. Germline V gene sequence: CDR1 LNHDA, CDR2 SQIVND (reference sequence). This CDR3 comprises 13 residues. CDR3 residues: CASSITEANEQYF. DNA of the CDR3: TGTGCCAGTAGTATAACTGAGGCCAACGAGCAGTACTTC. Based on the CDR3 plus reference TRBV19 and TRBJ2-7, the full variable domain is DGGITQSPKYLFRKEGQNVTLSCEQNLNHDAMYWYRQDPGQGLRLIYYSQIVNDFQKGDIAEGYSVSREKKESFPLTVTSAQKNPTAFYLCASSITEANEQYFGPGTRLTVT.

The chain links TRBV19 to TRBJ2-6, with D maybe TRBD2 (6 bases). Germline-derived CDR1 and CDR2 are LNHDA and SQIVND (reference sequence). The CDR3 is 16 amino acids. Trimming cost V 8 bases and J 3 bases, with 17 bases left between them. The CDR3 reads CASSTGEALGANVLTF. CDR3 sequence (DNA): TGTGCCAGTTCAACCGGGGAGGCACTTGGGGCCAACGTCCTGACTTTC.

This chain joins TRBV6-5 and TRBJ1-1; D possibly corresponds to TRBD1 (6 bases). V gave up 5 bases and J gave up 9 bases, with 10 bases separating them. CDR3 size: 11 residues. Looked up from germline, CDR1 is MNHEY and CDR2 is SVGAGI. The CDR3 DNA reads TGTGCCAGCAGTCCCGACAGGCAAGCTTTCTTT. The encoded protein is CASSPDRQAFF.

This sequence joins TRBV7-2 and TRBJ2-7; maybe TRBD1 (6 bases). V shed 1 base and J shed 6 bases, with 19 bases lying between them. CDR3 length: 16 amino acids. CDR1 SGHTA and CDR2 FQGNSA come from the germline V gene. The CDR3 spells CASSLGQARTRVEQYF. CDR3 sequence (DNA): TGTGCCAGCAGCTTAGGACAGGCCCGAACCCGGGTCGAGCAGTACTTC.

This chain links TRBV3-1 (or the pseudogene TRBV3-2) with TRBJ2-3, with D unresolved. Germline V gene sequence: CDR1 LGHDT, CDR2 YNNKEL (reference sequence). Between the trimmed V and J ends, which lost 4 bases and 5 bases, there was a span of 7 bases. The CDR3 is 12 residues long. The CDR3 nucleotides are TGTGCCAGCAGCCGCAGACTAGATACGCAGTATTTT. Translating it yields CASSRRLDTQYF.

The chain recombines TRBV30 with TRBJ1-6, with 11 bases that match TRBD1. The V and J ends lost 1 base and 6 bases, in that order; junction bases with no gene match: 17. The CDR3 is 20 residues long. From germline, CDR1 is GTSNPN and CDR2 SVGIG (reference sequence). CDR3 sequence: CAWSGAYRDRGIMANSPLHF. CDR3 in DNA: TGTGCCTGGAGTGGGGCCTACCGGGACAGGGGGATCATGGCTAATTCACCCCTCCACTTT.

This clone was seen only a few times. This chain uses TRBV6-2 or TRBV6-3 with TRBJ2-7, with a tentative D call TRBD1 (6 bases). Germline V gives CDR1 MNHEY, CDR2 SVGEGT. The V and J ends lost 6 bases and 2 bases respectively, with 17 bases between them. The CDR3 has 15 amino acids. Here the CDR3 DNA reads TGTGCCAGCAGCCGGCCCAGGGGCCCACCCTACGAGCAGTACTTC. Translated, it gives CASSRPRGPPYEQYF.

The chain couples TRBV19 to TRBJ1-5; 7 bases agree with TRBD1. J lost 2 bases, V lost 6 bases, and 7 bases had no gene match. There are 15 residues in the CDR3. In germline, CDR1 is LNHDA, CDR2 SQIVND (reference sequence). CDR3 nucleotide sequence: TGTGCCAGTAGCCCACAGGGGTCTGGCAATCAGCCCCAGCATTTT. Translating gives CASSPQGSGNQPQHF.

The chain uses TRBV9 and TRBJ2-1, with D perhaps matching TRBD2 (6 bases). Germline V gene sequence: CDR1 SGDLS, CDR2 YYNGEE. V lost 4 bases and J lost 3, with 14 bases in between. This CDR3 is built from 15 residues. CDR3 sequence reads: CASSPWGVNYNEQFF. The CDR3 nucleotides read TGTGCCAGCAGCCCCTGGGGGGTGAACTACAATGAGCAGTTCTTC. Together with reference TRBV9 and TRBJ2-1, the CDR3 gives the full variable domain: DSGVTQTPKHLITATGQRVTLRCSPRSGDLSVYWYQQSLDQGLQFLIQYYNGEERAKGNILERFSAQQFPDLHSELNLSSLELGDSALYFCASSPWGVNYNEQFFGPGTRLTVL.

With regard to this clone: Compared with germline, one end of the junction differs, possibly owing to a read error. The chain's CDR3 is CSSSPVRGRNTEAFF. CDR3 DNA: TGCAGTTCTAGTCCCGTCAGGGGTCGGAACACTGAAGCTTTCTTT. The J gene is TRBJ1-1, the V gene TRBV20-1; a weak D match, TRBD1 (6 bases). The CDR3 spans 15 residues. Germline CDR1 reads DFQATT; CDR2 reads SNEGSKA (reference sequence).

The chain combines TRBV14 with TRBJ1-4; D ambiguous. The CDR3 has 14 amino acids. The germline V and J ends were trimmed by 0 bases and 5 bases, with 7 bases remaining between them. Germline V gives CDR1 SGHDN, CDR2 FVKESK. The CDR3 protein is CASSQDLRNEKLFF. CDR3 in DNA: TGTGCCAGCAGCCAAGACCTCAGGAATGAAAAACTGTTTTTT.

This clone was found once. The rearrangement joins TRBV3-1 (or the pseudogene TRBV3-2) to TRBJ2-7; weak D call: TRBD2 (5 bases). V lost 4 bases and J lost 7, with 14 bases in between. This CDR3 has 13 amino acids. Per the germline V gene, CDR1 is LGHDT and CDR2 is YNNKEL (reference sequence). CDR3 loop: CASSRTRTGEQYF. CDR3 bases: TGTGCCAGCAGCCGTACCCGAACGGGGGAGCAGTACTTC.

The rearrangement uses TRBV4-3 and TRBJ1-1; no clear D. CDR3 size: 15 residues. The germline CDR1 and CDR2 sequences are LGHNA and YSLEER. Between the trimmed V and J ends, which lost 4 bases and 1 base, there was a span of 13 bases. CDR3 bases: TGCGCCAGCAGCCTAACCAGATCCCCGAACACTGAAGCTTTCTTT. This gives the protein CASSLTRSPNTEAFF.

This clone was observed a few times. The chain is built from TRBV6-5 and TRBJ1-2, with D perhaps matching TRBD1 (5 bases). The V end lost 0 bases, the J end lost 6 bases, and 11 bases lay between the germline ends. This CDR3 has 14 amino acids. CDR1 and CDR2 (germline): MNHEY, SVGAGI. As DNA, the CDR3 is TGTGCCAGCAGTTACTCGATAATAGGGGATGGCTACACCTTC. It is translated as CASSYSIIGDGYTF.

CDR3 protein: CASSYPPSWGGWDTQYF. Written as DNA, the CDR3 is TGTGCCAGCAGTTACCCCCCATCGTGGGGGGGTTGGGATACGCAGTATTTT. The chain combines TRBV6-2 or TRBV6-3 with TRBJ2-3, with TRBD2 identical over 7 bases. The trim removed 2 bases at V and 6 bases at J, leaving 14 bases unmatched. There are 17 residues in the CDR3. CDR1 and CDR2 from the germline V gene are MNHEY and SVGEGT.

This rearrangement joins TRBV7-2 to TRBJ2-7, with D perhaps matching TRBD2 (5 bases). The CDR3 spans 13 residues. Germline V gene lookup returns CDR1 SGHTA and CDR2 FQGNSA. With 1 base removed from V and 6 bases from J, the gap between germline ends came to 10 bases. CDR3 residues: CASSLVRAPEQYF. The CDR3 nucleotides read TGTGCCAGCAGCTTAGTGAGGGCTCCCGAGCAGTACTTC.

CDR3 coding DNA: TGTGCCAGTAGTAACCGGGACAGGGGCAATCAGCCCCAGCATTTT. Residues: CASSNRDRGNQPQHF. The V call is TRBV19, the J call TRBJ1-5, with 9 bases that match TRBD1. CDR3 length: 15 residues. J lost 2 bases, V lost 4 bases, and 3 bases had no gene match. Germline lookup yields CDR1 LNHDA and CDR2 SQIVND (reference sequence).

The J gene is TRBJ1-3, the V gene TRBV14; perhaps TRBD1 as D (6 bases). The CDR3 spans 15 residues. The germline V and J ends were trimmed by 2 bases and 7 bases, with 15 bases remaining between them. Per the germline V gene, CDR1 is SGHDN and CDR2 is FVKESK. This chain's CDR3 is CASSQQPLQGNTIYF. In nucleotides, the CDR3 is TGTGCCAGCAGCCAACAACCTCTCCAGGGGAACACCATATATTTT.

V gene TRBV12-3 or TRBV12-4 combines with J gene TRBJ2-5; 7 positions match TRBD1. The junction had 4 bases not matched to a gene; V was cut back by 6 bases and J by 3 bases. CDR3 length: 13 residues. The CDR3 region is CASRTDREETQYF. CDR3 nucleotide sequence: TGTGCCAGCAGGACAGACAGGGAAGAGACCCAGTACTTC.

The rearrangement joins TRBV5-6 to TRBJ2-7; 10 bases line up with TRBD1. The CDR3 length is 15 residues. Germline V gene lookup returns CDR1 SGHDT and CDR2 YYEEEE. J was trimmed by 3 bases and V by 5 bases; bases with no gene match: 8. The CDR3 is CASRERGTGVYEQYF. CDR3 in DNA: TGTGCCAGCAGGGAACGGGGGACAGGGGTCTACGAGCAGTACTTC.

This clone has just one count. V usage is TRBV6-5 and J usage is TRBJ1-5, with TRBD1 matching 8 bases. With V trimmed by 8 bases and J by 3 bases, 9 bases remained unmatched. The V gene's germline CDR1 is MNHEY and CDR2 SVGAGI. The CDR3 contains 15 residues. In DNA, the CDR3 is TGTGCCAGCTGCCCTTTGGGACAGGACAATCAGCCCCAGCATTTT. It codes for CASCPLGQDNQPQHF.

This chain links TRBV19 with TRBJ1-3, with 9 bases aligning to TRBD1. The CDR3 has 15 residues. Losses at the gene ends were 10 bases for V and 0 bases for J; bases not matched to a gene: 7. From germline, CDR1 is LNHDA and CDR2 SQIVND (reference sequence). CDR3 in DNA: TGTGCCACACGGACAGGGGACTACTCTGGAAACACCATATATTTT. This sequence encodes CATRTGDYSGNTIYF.

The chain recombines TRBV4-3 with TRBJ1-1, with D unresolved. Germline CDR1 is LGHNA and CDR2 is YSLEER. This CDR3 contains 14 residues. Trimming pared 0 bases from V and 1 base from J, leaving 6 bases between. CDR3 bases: TGCGCCAGCAGCCAAGACAGGCCGAACACTGAAGCTTTCTTT. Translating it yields CASSQDRPNTEAFF.

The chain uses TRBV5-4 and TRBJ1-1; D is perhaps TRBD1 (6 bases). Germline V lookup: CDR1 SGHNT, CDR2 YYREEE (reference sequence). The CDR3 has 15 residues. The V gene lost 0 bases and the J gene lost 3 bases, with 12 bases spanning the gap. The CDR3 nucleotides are TGTGCCAGCAGCTTGGGGGCCAGGGGAGACACTGAAGCTTTCTTT. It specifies CASSLGARGDTEAFF. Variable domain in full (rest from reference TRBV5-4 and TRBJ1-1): ETGVTQSPTHLIKTRGQQVTLRCSSQSGHNTVSWYQQALGQGPQFIFQYYREEENGRGNFPPRFSGLQFPNYSSELNVNALELDDSALYLCASSLGARGDTEAFFGQGTRLTVV.

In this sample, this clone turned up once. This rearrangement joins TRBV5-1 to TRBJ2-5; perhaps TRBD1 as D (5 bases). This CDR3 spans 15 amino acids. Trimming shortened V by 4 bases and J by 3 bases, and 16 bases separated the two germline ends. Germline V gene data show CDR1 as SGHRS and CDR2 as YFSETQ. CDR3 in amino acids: CASSKDTEMKETQYF. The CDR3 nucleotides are TGCGCCAGCAGCAAGGACACGGAGATGAAAGAGACCCAGTACTTC.

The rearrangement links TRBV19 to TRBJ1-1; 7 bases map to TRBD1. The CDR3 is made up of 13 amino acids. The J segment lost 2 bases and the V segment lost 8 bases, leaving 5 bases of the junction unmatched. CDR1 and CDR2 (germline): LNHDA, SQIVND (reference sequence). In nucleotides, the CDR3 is TGTGCCAGTCAAACAGGGGCTAACACTGAAGCTTTCTTT. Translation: CASQTGANTEAFF.

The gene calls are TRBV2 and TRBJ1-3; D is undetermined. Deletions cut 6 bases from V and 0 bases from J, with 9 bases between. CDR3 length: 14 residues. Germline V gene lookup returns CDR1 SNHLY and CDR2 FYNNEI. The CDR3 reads CASRPDNSGNTIYF. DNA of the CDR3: TGTGCCAGCAGACCCGACAACTCTGGAAACACCATATATTTT.